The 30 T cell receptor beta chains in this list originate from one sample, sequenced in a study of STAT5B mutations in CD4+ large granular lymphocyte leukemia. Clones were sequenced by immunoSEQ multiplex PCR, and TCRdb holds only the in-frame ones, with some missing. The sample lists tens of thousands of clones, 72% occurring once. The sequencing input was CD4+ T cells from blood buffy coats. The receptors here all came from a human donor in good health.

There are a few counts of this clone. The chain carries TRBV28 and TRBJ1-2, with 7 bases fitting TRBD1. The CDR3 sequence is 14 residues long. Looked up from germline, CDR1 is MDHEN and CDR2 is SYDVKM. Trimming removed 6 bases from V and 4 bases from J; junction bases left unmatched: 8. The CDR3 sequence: CASRTPGGSYGYTF. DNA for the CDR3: TGTGCCAGCAGAACACCAGGGGGGAGCTATGGCTACACCTTC.

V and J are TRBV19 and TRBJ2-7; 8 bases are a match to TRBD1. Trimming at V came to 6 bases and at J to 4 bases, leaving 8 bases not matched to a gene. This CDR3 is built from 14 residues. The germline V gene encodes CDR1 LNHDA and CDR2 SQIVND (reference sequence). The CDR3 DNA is TGTGCCAGTAGCCCAAGGGACAGGTTGTACGAGCAGTACTTC. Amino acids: CASSPRDRLYEQYF.

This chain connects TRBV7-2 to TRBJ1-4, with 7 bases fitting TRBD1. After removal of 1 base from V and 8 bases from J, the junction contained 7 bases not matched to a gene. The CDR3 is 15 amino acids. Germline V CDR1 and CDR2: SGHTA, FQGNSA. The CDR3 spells CASSLGGGVGEKLFF. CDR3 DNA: TGTGCCAGCAGCTTAGGAGGGGGCGTTGGCGAAAAACTGTTTTTT.

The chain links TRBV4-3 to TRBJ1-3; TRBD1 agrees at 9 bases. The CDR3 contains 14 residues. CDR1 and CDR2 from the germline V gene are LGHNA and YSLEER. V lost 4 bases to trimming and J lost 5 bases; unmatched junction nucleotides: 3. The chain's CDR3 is CASSPGQGRNTIYF. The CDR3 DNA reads TGCGCCAGCAGCCCGGGACAGGGTAGAAACACCATATATTTT.

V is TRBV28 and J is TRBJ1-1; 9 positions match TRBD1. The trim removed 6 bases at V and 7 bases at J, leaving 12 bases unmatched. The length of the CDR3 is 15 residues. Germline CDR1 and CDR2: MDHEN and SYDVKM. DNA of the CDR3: TGTGCCAGCAGCCTTAACAGGGGGCGGTGGGGTGAAGCTTTCTTT. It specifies CASSLNRGRWGEAFF.

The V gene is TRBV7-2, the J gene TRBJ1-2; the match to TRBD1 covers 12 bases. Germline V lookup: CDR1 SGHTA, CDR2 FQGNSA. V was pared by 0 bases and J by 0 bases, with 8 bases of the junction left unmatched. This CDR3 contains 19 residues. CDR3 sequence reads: CASSLAPGQGAGANYGYTF. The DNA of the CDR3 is TGTGCCAGCAGCTTAGCCCCGGGACAGGGGGCAGGGGCTAACTATGGCTACACCTTC.

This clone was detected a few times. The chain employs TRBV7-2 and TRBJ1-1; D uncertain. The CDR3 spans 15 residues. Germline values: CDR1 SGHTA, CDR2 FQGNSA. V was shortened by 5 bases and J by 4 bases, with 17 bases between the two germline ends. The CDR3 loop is CASSANPSRGTEAFF. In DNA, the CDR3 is TGTGCCAGCAGCGCCAATCCTTCGAGAGGCACTGAAGCTTTCTTT.

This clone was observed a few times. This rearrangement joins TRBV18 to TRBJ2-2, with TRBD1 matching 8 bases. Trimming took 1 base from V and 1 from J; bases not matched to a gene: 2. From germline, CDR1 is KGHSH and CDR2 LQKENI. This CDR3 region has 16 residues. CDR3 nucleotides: TGTGCCAGCTCACCACGGACAGGGATGAACACCGGGGAGCTGTTTTTT. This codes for CASSPRTGMNTGELFF.

In DNA form, the CDR3 reads TGTGCCAGTAGTATCGGCGGCCACGGAGGGACCCAGTACTTC. Its translation is CASSIGGHGGTQYF. V usage is TRBV19 and J usage is TRBJ2-5, with D possibly matching TRBD2 (5 bases). CDR1 and CDR2 (germline): LNHDA, SQIVND (reference sequence). The CDR3 has 14 residues. V was cut by 3 bases and J by 7 bases, with 15 bases left in between.

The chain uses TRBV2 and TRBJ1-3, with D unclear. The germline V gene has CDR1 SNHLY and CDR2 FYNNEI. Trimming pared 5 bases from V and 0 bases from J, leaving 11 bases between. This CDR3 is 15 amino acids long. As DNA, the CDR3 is TGTGCCAGCAGTCCCCTGGATTTCTCTGGAAACACCATATATTTT. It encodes CASSPLDFSGNTIYF. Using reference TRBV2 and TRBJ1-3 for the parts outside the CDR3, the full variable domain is EPEVTQTPSHQVTQMGQEVILRCVPISNHLYFYWYRQILGQKVEFLVSFYNNEISEKSEIFDDQFSVERPDGSNFTLKIRSTKLEDSAMYFCASSPLDFSGNTIYFGEGSWLTVV.

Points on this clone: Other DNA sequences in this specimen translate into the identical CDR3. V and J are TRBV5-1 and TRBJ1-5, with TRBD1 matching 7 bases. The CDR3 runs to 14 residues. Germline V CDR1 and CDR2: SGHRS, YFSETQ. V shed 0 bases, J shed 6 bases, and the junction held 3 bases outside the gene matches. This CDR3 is CASSLGQGSQPQHF. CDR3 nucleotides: TGCGCCAGCAGCTTGGGACAGGGTAGTCAGCCCCAGCATTTT. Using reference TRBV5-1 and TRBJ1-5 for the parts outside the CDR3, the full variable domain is KAGVTQTPRYLIKTRGQQVTLSCSPISGHRSVSWYQQTPGQGLQFLFEYFSETQRNKGNFPGRFSGRQFSNSRSEMNVSTLELGDSALYLCASSLGQGSQPQHFGDGTRLSIL.

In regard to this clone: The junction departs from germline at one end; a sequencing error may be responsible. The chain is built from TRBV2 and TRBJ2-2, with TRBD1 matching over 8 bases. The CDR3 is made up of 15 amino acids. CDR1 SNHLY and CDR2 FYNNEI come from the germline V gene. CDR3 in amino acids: CASSWTGQNTEELFF. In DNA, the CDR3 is TGTGCCAGCTCTTGGACAGGGCAGAACACCGAGGAGCTGTTTTTT.

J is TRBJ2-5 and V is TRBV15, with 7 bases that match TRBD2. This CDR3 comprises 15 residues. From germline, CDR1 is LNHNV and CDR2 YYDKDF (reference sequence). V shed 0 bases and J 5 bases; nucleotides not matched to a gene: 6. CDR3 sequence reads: CATSRDRGGEETQYF. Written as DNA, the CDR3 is TGTGCCACCAGCAGAGATCGGGGAGGGGAGGAGACCCAGTACTTC.

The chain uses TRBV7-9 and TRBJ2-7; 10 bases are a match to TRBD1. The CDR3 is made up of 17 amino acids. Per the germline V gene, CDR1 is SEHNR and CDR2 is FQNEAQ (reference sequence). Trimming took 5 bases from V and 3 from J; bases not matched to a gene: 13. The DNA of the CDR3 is TGTGCCAGCAGCCCCGACCCCCGGGACAGGGGAGGCTACGAGCAGTACTTC. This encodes CASSPDPRDRGGYEQYF.

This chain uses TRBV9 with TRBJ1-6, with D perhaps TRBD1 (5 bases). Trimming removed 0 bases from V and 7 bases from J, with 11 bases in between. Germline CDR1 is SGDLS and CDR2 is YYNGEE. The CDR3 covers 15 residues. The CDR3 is CASSVDGRDNSPLHF. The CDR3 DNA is TGTGCCAGCAGCGTAGATGGCAGGGACAATTCACCCCTCCACTTT.

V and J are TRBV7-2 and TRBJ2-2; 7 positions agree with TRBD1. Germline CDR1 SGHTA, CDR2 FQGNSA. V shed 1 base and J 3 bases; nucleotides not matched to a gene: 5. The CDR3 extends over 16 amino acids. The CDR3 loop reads CASSLVGGADTGELFF. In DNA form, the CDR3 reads TGTGCCAGCAGCTTAGTAGGGGGCGCCGACACCGGGGAGCTGTTTTTT.

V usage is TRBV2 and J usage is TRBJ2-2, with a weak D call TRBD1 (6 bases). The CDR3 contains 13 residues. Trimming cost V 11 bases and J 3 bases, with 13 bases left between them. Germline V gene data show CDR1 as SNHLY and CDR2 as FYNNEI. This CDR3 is CACKAGDTGELFF. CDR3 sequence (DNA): TGTGCCTGCAAGGCAGGGGACACCGGGGAGCTGTTTTTT.

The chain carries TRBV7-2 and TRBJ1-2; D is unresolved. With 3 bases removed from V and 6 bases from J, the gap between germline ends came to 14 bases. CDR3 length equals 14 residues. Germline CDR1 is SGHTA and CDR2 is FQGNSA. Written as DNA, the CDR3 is TGTGCCAGCAGCTTCACTGGGCTATCGAATGGCTACACCTTC. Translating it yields CASSFTGLSNGYTF.

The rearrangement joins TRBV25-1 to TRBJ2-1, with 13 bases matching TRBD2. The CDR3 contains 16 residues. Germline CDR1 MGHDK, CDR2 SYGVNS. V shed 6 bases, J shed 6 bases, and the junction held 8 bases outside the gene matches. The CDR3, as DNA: TGTGCCAGCAGCCATGGGGGACTAGCGGGGACCAATGAGCAGTTCTTC. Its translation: CASSHGGLAGTNEQFF.

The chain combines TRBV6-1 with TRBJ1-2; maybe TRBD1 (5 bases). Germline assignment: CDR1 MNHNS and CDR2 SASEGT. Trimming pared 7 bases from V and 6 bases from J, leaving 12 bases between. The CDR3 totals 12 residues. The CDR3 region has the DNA TGTGCCAGCACATTCGGGGGGAATGGCTACACCTTC. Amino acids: CASTFGGNGYTF.

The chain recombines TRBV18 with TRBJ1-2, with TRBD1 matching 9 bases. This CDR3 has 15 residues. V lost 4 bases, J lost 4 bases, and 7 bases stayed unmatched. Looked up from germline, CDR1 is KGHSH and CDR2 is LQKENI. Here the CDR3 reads CASSLQGAASYGYTF. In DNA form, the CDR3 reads TGTGCCAGCTCACTACAGGGGGCCGCCAGCTATGGCTACACCTTC.

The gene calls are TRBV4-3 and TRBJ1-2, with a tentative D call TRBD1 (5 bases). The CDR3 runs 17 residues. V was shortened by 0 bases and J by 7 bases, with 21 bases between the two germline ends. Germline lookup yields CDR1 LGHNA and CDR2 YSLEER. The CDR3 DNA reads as TGCGCCAGCAGCCAAGATATGGGAGGGAGGGGTGGTTCTGGCTACACCTTC. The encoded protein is CASSQDMGGRGGSGYTF.

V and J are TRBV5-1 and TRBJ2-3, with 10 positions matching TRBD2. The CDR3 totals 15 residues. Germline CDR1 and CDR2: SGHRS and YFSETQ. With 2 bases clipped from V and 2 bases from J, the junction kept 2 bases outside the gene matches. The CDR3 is CASSFLAGVTDTQYF. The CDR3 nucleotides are TGCGCCAGCAGCTTTCTAGCGGGGGTCACAGATACGCAGTATTTT.

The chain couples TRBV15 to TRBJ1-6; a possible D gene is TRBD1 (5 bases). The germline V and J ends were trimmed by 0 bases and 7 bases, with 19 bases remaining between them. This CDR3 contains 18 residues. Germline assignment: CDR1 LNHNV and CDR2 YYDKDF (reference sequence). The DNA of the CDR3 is TGTGCCACCAGCAGAGATAAAAGGGACCCTACGAGAAATTCACCCCTCCACTTT. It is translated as CATSRDKRDPTRNSPLHF.

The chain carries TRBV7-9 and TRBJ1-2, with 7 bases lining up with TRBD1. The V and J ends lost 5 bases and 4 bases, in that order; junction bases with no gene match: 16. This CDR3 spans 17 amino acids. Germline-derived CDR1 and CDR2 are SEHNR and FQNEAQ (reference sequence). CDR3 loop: CASSPDRHQVKSYGYTF. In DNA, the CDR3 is TGTGCCAGCAGCCCGGACAGGCATCAGGTGAAGAGCTATGGCTACACCTTC.

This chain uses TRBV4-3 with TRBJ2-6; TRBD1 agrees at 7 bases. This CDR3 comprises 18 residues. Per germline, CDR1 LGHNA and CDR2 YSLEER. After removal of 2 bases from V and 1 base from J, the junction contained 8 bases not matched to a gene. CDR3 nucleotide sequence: TGCGCCAGCAGCCAACGCCCGACAGGGCCTTCTGGGGCCAACGTCCTGACTTTC. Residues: CASSQRPTGPSGANVLTF.

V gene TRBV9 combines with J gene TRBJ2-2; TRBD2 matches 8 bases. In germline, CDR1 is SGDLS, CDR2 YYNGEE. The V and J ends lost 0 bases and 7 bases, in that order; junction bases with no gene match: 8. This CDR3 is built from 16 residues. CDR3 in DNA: TGTGCCAGCAGCGTAGACGGGGGGGCCAACGTCGGGGAGCTGTTTTTT. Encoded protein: CASSVDGGANVGELFF.

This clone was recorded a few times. The CDR3 DNA is TGTGCCAGTAAGATCACAGATACGCAGTATTTT. This codes for CASKITDTQYF. This chain uses TRBV19 with TRBJ2-3, with D unclear. The V end was cut by 7 bases, the J end by 2 bases, with 4 bases between. The germline gives CDR1 LNHDA, CDR2 SQIVND (reference sequence). The CDR3 has 11 amino acids.

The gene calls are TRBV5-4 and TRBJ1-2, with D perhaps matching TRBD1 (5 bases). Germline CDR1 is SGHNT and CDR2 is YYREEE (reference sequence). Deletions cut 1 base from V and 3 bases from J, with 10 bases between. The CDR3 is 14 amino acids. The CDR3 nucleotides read TGTGCCAGCAGCTTGCGGCAGGGACACTATGGCTACACCTTC. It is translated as CASSLRQGHYGYTF.

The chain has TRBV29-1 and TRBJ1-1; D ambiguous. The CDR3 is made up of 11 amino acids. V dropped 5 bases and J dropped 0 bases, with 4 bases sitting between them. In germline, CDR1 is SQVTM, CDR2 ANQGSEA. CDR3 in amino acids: CSVKVNTEAFF. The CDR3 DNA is TGCAGCGTTAAGGTGAACACTGAAGCTTTCTTT.